This T cell receptor beta chain was sequenced during a study of beta chain features in type 1 diabetes. Study-wide results and caveats: Reduced insertions and increased deletions marked VDJ junctions in type 1 diabetes patients. Shorter templates may be favored by PCR, equally so in patients and controls.

Germline CDR1 and CDR2: SQVTM and ANQGSEA. The germline V and J ends were trimmed by 7 bases and 10 bases, with 22 bases remaining between them. The CDR3 sequence is 13 residues long. Investigators reverse transcribed all isolated RNA, so they sequenced expressed TCRB transcripts. Generated by immunoSEQ multiplex PCR, the TCRdb table keeps only in-frame clones and is missing some. The sample contains some 410,000 clones, roughly 11% of which appear only once. A single heparinised blood sample, averaging about 120 mL, was obtained per donor. Worth noting for this clone: Its specificity is not known.

The sequencing input was naive CD4+ T cells from blood. The receptor was isolated from a woman younger than 30 in good health. The V gene is TRBV29-1, the J gene TRBJ1-1; tentatively, D is TRBD1 (5 bases). CDR3 nucleotide sequence: TGCAGCGCCGCCGGGACGGACGCCGTTGGAGCTTTCTTT. It specifies CSAAGTDAVGAFF.